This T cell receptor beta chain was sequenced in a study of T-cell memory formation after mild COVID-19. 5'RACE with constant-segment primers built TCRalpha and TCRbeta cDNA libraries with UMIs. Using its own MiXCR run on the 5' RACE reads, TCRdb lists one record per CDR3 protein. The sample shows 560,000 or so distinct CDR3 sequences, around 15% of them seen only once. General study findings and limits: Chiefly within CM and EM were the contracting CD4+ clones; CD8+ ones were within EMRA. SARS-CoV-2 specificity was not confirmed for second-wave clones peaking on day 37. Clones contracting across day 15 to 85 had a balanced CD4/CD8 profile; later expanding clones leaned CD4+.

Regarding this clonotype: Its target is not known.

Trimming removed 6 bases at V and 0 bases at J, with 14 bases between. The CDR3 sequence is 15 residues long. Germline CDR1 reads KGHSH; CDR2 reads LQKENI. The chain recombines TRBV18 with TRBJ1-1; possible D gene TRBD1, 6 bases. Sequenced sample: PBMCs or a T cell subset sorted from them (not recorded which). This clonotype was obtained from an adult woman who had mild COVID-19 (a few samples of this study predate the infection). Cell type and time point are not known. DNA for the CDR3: TGTGCCAGCTCCCAAGACAGGACCATGAACACTGAAGCTTTCTTT. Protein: CASSQDRTMNTEAFF.